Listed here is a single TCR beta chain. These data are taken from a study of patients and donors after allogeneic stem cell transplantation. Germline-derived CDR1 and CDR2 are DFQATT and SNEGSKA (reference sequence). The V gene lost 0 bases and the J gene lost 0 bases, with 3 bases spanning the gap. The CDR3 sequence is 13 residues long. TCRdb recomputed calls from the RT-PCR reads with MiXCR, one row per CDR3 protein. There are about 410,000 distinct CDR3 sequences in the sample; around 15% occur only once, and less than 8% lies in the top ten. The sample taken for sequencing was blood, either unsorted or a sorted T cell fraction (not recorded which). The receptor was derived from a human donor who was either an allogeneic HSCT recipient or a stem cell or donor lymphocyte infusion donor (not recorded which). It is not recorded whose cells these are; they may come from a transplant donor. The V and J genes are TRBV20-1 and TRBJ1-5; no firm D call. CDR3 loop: CSARDSSNQPQHF. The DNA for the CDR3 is TGCAGTGCTAGAGACAGTAGCAATCAGCCCCAGCATTTT.